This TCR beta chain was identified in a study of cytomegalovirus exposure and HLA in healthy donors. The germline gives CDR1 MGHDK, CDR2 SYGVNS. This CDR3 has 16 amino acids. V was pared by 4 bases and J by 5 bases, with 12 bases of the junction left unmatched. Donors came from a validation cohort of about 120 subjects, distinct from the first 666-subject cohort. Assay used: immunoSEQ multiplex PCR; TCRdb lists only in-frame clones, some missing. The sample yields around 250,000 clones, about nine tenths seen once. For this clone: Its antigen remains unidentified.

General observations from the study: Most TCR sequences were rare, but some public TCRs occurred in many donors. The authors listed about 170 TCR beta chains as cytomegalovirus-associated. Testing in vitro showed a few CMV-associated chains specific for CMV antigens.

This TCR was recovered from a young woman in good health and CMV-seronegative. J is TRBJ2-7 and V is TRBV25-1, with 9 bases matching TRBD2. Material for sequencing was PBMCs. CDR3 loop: CASSARETSGPDEQYF. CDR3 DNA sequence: TGTGCCAGCAGTGCGAGGGAGACTAGCGGCCCTGACGAGCAGTACTTC.